The rows below give T cell receptor beta chains drawn from one sample of a study of Ad26.COV2.S vaccination and SARS-CoV-2 variants. Clones were read by immunoSEQ multiplex PCR, and TCRdb kept only the in-frame ones, dropping some. The data hold about 460,000 clones, with approximately 90% observed a single time. Here the sequenced sample was peripheral blood, taken in a trial of Ad26.COV2.S vaccine versus placebo. The receptor set was obtained from a person aged 18-60 years who received the Ad26.COV2.S COVID-19 vaccine or a placebo. Each CDR3 is given with its conserved first and last residue. A D gene is named only where the DNA matches it firmly. Clone size is given for some rows only: seen once, a few or many times, or a class if the clone is expanded.

>-|14|TRBJ2-1|TRBV19|-
CASRVGQAYNEQFF
TGTGCCAGTCGAGTCGGACAAGCCTACAATGAGCAGTTCTTC
>-|15|TRBJ2-3|TRBV7-2|-
CASSSRWGVADTQYF
TGTGCCAGCAGCTCCCGGTGGGGGGTAGCAGATACGCAGTATTTT
>-|14|TRBJ1-2|TRBV7-2|-
CASSLGGGNYGYTF
TGTGCCAGCAGCTTAGGGGGTGGTAACTATGGCTACACCTTC
>-|16|TRBJ1-5|TRBV18|-
CASSSQGTGGSQPQHF
TGTGCCAGCTCATCCCAGGGGACCGGCGGGTCCCAGCCCCAGCATTTT
>TRBD2|18|TRBJ2-1|TRBV4-2|-
CASSQDVIIAGVLHEQFF
TGTGCCAGCAGCCAAGATGTTATAATAGCGGGAGTTCTCCATGAGCAGTTCTTC
>-|13|TRBJ2-7|TRBV2|-
CASALDYSYEQYF
TGTGCCAGCGCGCTAGACTACTCCTACGAGCAGTACTTC
>-|15|TRBJ2-4|TRBV27|-
CASSSGGLAKNIQYF
TGTGCCAGCAGTTCAGGGGGGTTAGCCAAAAACATTCAGTACTTC
>-|17|TRBJ1-5|TRBV27|-
CASSGSYLNYSNQPQHF
TGTGCCAGCAGCGGGTCCTATCTTAACTATAGCAATCAGCCCCAGCATTTT
>-|18|TRBJ1-1|TRBV27|-
CASSLSGDRPPLNTEAFF
TGTGCCAGCAGTTTATCTGGGGATCGTCCCCCTCTGAACACTGAAGCTTTCTTT
>-|14|TRBJ1-4|TRBV30|-
CAWSGTAVTEKLFF
TGTGCCTGGAGTGGCACCGCCGTTACTGAAAAACTGTTTTTT
>-|17|TRBJ2-3|TRBV18|-
CASSLGGGRTGTDTQYF
TGTGCCAGCTCCCTGGGAGGAGGGCGCACGGGCACAGATACGCAGTATTTT
>TRBD2|16|TRBJ2-1|TRBV14|-
CASSRTGGSWHNEQFF
TGTGCCAGCAGCCGAACGGGCGGGAGCTGGCACAATGAGCAGTTCTTC
>TRBD1|15|TRBJ2-1|TRBV15|-
CATSSPGGQDNEQFF
TGTGCCACCAGCAGTCCAGGGGGCCAGGACAATGAGCAGTTCTTC
>TRBD1|15|TRBJ2-7|TRBV19|-
CASSMFGQGANEQYF
TGTGCCAGTAGTATGTTTGGGCAGGGGGCTAACGAGCAGTACTTC
>-|15|TRBJ1-3|TRBV6-1|-
CASSEEGMGGNTIYF
TGTGCCAGCAGTGAAGAAGGGATGGGTGGAAACACCATATATTTT
>TRBD2|21|TRBJ2-1|TRBV3-1/TRBV3-2|-
CASSPSRGAGGNPSSYNEQFF
TGTGCCAGCAGCCCCAGCCGGGGAGCGGGAGGGAATCCCAGCTCCTACAATGAGCAGTTCTTC
>-|13|TRBJ2-5|TRBV7-3|-
CASSLSYGETQYF
TGTGCCAGCAGCTTAAGTTACGGGGAGACCCAGTACTTC
>TRBD1|13|TRBJ1-6|TRBV30|-
CAWRRGQSSPLHF
TGTGCCTGGAGGAGGGGGCAAAGTTCACCCCTCCACTTT
>-|13|TRBJ1-3|TRBV11-2|-
CASLGVSGNTIYF
TGTGCCAGCCTGGGTGTCTCTGGAAACACCATATATTTT
>-|13|TRBJ1-5|TRBV12-3/TRBV12-4|-
CASALQGNQPQHF
TGTGCCAGCGCGTTACAGGGAAATCAGCCCCAGCATTTT
>-|14|TRBJ2-2|TRBV28|-
CASSQWEYRGELFF
TGTGCCAGCAGTCAATGGGAATACCGCGGGGAGCTGTTTTTT
>TRBD2|16|TRBJ2-4|TRBV10-2|-
CASSDLGTSAKNIQYF
TGCGCCAGCAGTGACCTAGGGACTAGCGCTAAAAACATTCAGTACTTC
>-|13|TRBJ2-3|TRBV28|-
CASSSGSTDTQYF
TGTGCCAGCAGTTCTGGCAGCACAGATACGCAGTATTTT
>-|15|TRBJ1-2|TRBV19|-
CASSIDISGSYGYTF
TGTGCCAGTAGTATAGACATTTCAGGGAGCTATGGCTACACCTTC
>TRBD1|16|TRBJ1-5|TRBV5-1|-
CASSSGGTGDNQPQHF
TGCGCCAGCAGCTCCGGTGGGACAGGGGACAATCAGCCCCAGCATTTT
>TRBD1|16|TRBJ2-1|TRBV4-2|-
CASSPQAHDRVSEQFF
TGTGCCAGCAGCCCGCAAGCACACGACAGGGTGAGTGAGCAGTTCTTC
>-|15|TRBJ2-7|TRBV6-1|-
CASRVAGAGSYEQYF
TGTGCCAGCAGAGTGGCGGGGGCTGGGTCCTACGAGCAGTACTTC
>-|13|TRBJ1-5|TRBV18|once
CASSPVGNQPQHF
TGTGCCAGCTCACCAGTAGGCAATCAGCCCCAGCATTTT
>-|13|TRBJ1-1|TRBV29-1|-
CSVERQGNTEAFF
TGCAGCGTTGAAAGGCAGGGGAACACTGAAGCTTTCTTT
>TRBD1|13|TRBJ1-2|TRBV29-1|few
CSVSGQGNYGYTF
TGCAGCGTTTCCGGACAGGGCAACTATGGCTACACCTTC
>-|15|TRBJ1-1|TRBV3-1/TRBV3-2|-
CASSLGAGRNTEAFF
TGTGCCAGCAGCCTTGGAGCGGGGAGGAACACTGAAGCTTTCTTT
>-|14|TRBJ1-3|TRBV7-2|-
CASSLPGSGNTIYF
TGTGCCAGCAGCTTACCAGGCTCTGGAAACACCATATATTTT
>-|13|TRBJ1-5|TRBV28|-
CASNPVGDQPQHF
TGTGCCAGCAACCCCGTGGGGGATCAGCCCCAGCATTTT
>-|12|TRBJ1-1|TRBV18|-
CASSPLQGEAFF
TGTGCCAGCTCACCATTGCAGGGAGAAGCTTTCTTT
>-|14|TRBJ1-1|TRBV9|-
CASSAYSVNTEAFF
TGTGCCAGCAGCGCCTATTCTGTGAACACTGAAGCTTTCTTT
>-|15|TRBJ2-7|TRBV14|-
CASSQGLGLSYEQYF
TGTGCCAGCAGCCAAGGCCTAGGACTCTCCTACGAGCAGTACTTC
>-|15|TRBJ2-2|TRBV28|-
CASSRETSNTGELFF
TGTGCCAGCAGTAGAGAAACCTCGAACACCGGGGAGCTGTTTTTT
>-|12|TRBJ2-2|TRBV2|-
CASSVGTGELFF
TGTGCCAGCAGTGTAGGCACCGGGGAGCTGTTTTTT
>-|13|TRBJ2-1|TRBV29-1|-
CSVEDQGGNEQFF
TGCAGCGTTGAAGATCAAGGTGGCAATGAGCAGTTCTTC
>-|13|TRBJ1-2|TRBV3-1/TRBV3-2|-
CASSPHTDPGYTF
TGTGCCAGCAGCCCACACACAGATCCGGGCTACACCTTC
>TRBD1|13|TRBJ2-7|TRBV6-5|-
CASSSDRVYEQYF
TGTGCCAGCAGTTCCGACAGGGTCTACGAGCAGTACTTC
>-|14|TRBJ2-1|TRBV5-1|-
CASSFATVGNEQFF
TGCGCCAGCAGCTTCGCTACGGTGGGCAATGAGCAGTTCTTC
>TRBD1|14|TRBJ1-5|TRBV28|-
CASSRDRSNQPQHF
TGTGCCAGCAGCCGGGACAGGAGCAATCAGCCCCAGCATTTT
>-|14|TRBJ2-2|TRBV6-5|-
CASRRTENTGELFF
TGTGCCAGCAGAAGGACAGAGAACACCGGGGAGCTGTTTTTT